This entry concerns a single TCR beta chain. Its target is unknown. V trimming: 3 bases; J trimming: 1 base; junction bases outside the gene matches: 5. The CDR3 covers 18 residues. Germline V gene sequence: CDR1 MNHEY, CDR2 SMNVEV (reference sequence). This sample was included in a study of cytomegalovirus exposure and HLA in healthy donors. For the study at large: The roughly 100 million unique TCR beta sequences, from about 180 million T cells, were found by an earlier analysis. Findings and caveats of the study: CMV serostatus alone was available as immune exposure information. Reported performance of the classifier showed diagnosis of cytomegalovirus status with high specificity and sensitivity.

The PCR employed 60 Vbeta primers together with 13 Jbeta primers. Sequenced by immunoSEQ multiplex PCR; TCRdb stores in-frame clones only, minus some. The table shows around 200,000 clones, with about four fifths occurring only once. The chain joins TRBV27 to TRBJ2-2; 13 nucleotides match TRBD2. The sequence was collected from a man aged 30-40 years in good health and CMV-seropositive. Sample: PBMCs. The CDR3 spells CASSLVGLAGRNTGELFF. CDR3 coding DNA: TGTGCCAGCAGTTTGGTGGGACTAGCGGGGCGGAACACCGGGGAGCTGTTTTTT.